This TCR beta chain was identified during a study of T cell responses to AZD1222 COVID-19 vaccine. General observations from the study: Reportedly, close to half of spike-specific TCRs are directed against unmutated variant regions. Seropositivity was recorded at baseline in only 5 or 6 AZD1222 recipients. Repertoire collection took place solely once the T cell response had peaked. Mostly white British, mostly female donors; authors suggested clonal diversity may be underestimated.

Measured with immunoSEQ multiplex PCR; TCRdb has only the in-frame clones, and not every one. The repertoire holds around 100,000 clones, with around 90% as singletons. Turning to this clone: Antigen specificity is unknown.

V lost 4 bases to trimming and J lost 0 bases, with 9 bases between them. The CDR3 consists of 15 residues. Germline V gives CDR1 SNHLY, CDR2 FYNNEI. The chain recombines TRBV2 with TRBJ2-2; D not certain. The receptor comes from an adult in good health. The sample in question was peripheral blood, obtained on day 0 of AZD1222 vaccination. CDR3 loop: CASSATGSNTGELFF. CDR3 DNA sequence: TGTGCCAGCAGTGCGACGGGTTCGAACACCGGGGAGCTGTTTTTT.